A single sample gave rise to the 14 T cell receptor beta chains below, sequenced in a study of shared clonotypes between healthy human individuals. The data were produced by immunoSEQ multiplex PCR, yet TCRdb's version contains in-frame clones alone and is incomplete. This table holds a few million clones, approximately 93% found once. Sequencing was performed on naive CD4+ T cells from PBMCs. Subset indicated: CD45RA+ positively selected. The receptor source for this set is a man aged 18 to 30 in good health. Some clones in this sample may be carry-over from other donors' samples.

CDR3 nucleotide sequence: TGCGCCAGCAGCCCCTCCGACCGAGGAAAGGAGACCCAGTACTTC. This codes for CASSPSDRGKETQYF. The chain uses TRBV4-3 and TRBJ2-5; D gene uncertain. V lost 4 bases and J 5 bases, leaving 17 bases between the germline ends. The CDR3 sequence is 15 residues long. Germline V gene sequence: CDR1 LGHNA, CDR2 YSLEER.

The rearrangement links TRBV7-2 to TRBJ1-2; no definite D call. This CDR3 has 14 amino acids. CDR1 is SGHTA, CDR2 FQGNSA, per germline. V gave up 5 bases and J gave up 6 bases, with 16 bases separating them. CDR3 DNA sequence: TGTGCCAGCAGCCACCCGGGAGGGATTGATGGCTACACCTTC. This codes for CASSHPGGIDGYTF.

This clone has more than one count but fewer than ten. V usage is TRBV7-9 and J usage is TRBJ1-1; D is unresolved. The CDR3 loop spans 14 amino acids. Trimming shortened V by 8 bases and J by 1 base, and 14 bases separated the two germline ends. CDR1 is SEHNR and CDR2 is FQNEAQ in the germline V gene (reference sequence). CDR3 loop: CASALRVGNTEAFF. In DNA, the CDR3 is TGTGCCAGCGCCCTAAGGGTGGGGAACACTGAAGCTTTCTTT.

The chain couples TRBV5-1 to TRBJ2-1; D is unclear. V lost 0 bases and J 5 bases, leaving 9 bases between the germline ends. CDR3 size: 14 residues. Germline-derived CDR1 and CDR2 are SGHRS and YFSETQ. CDR3: CASSLGNFDNEQFF. Here the CDR3 DNA reads TGCGCCAGCAGCTTGGGAAACTTCGACAATGAGCAGTTCTTC.

This CDR3 reads CASSLGSGRSQETQYF. The CDR3 DNA reads TGCGCCAGCAGCTTGGGAAGCGGGAGGAGCCAAGAGACCCAGTACTTC. The chain links TRBV5-1 to TRBJ2-5; 9 nucleotides line up with TRBD2. Germline V gene data show CDR1 as SGHRS and CDR2 as YFSETQ. The CDR3 covers 16 residues. With 0 bases clipped from V and 1 base from J, the junction kept 4 bases outside the gene matches. Supplemented by reference TRBV5-1 and TRBJ2-5, the full variable domain reads KAGVTQTPRYLIKTRGQQVTLSCSPISGHRSVSWYQQTPGQGLQFLFEYFSETQRNKGNFPGRFSGRQFSNSRSEMNVSTLELGDSALYLCASSLGSGRSQETQYFGPGTRLLVL.

In this sample, this clone turned up once. V is TRBV5-1 and J is TRBJ1-5; 7 bases line up with TRBD1. There are 15 residues in the CDR3. The germline gives CDR1 SGHRS, CDR2 YFSETQ. V trimming: 2 bases; J trimming: 3 bases; junction bases outside the gene matches: 5. For the CDR3, the DNA is TGCGCCAGCAGCTTTGGTCAGGGGGACAATCAGCCCCAGCATTTT. It encodes CASSFGQGDNQPQHF.

V and J are TRBV14 and TRBJ1-2; no clear D gene. V lost 0 bases, J lost 7 bases, and 12 bases lay in between. Germline V gives CDR1 SGHDN, CDR2 FVKESK. The CDR3 sequence is 14 residues long. The CDR3 region has the DNA TGTGCCAGCAGCCAAGAAAGCCGTCGCCCTGGCTACACCTTC. Translated, it gives CASSQESRRPGYTF.

This chain connects TRBV28 to TRBJ1-6; the D is unclear. V lost 7 bases to trimming and J lost 7 bases, with 8 bases between them. The CDR3 spans 12 residues. Germline V lookup: CDR1 MDHEN, CDR2 SYDVKM. The CDR3 sequence: CASTRVNSPLHF. CDR3 nucleotides: TGTGCCAGCACCCGGGTAAATTCACCCCTCCACTTT.

The chain is built from TRBV4-3 and TRBJ2-3, with 7 bases aligning to TRBD2. The CDR3 consists of 15 residues. Germline CDR1 is LGHNA and CDR2 is YSLEER. Germline trimming cut 1 base from V and 1 base from J; bases unmatched to any gene: 2. This CDR3 reads CASSQVRGGTDTQYF. CDR3 DNA: TGCGCCAGCAGCCAAGTACGGGGGGGCACAGATACGCAGTATTTT.

Details on this clone: The sample has other DNA sequences that encode this CDR3 too. The chain uses TRBV28 and TRBJ2-1; 9 bases map to TRBD2. CDR1 and CDR2 from the germline V gene are MDHEN and SYDVKM. The ends lost 4 bases at V and 0 bases at J; junction bases unmatched: 4. This CDR3 contains 16 residues. For the CDR3, the DNA is TGTGCCAGCAGTTCCCTAGCGGGATCCTCCTACAATGAGCAGTTCTTC. Translated: CASSSLAGSSYNEQFF. The variable domain in full, with the rest retrieved from reference TRBV28 and TRBJ2-1, is DVKVTQSSRYLVKRTGEKVFLECVQDMDHENMFWYRQDPGLGLRLIYFSYDVKMKEKGDIPEGYSVSREKKERFSLILESASTNQTSMYLCASSSLAGSSYNEQFFGPGTRLTVL.

This chain uses TRBV11-3 with TRBJ2-1; 8 nucleotides match TRBD1. The CDR3 loop spans 18 amino acids. Losses at the gene ends were 2 bases for V and 0 bases for J; bases not matched to a gene: 9. CDR1 and CDR2 from the germline V gene are SGHNT and YENEEA. CDR3 region: CASSLTSGGPGSYNEQFF. The DNA for the CDR3 is TGTGCCAGCAGCTTAACGTCAGGGGGCCCCGGCTCCTACAATGAGCAGTTCTTC.

The chain combines TRBV28 with TRBJ2-1, with D possibly being TRBD2 (6 bases). This CDR3 comprises 14 residues. V was shortened by 7 bases and J by 9 bases, with 19 bases between the two germline ends. Germline loops: CDR1 MDHEN, CDR2 SYDVKM. The CDR3: CASTAGSARIEQFF. The CDR3 DNA is TGTGCCAGCACCGCGGGATCCGCAAGAATTGAGCAGTTCTTC.

The V gene is TRBV7-2, the J gene TRBJ2-5; TRBD2 matches 7 bases. The tail of the sequence fits TRBJ2-7 better, so the J call may be wrong. CDR1 is SGHTA, CDR2 FQGNSA, per germline. The CDR3 is made up of 14 amino acids. CDR3 region: CASSSGLRIDEQYF. The CDR3 coding sequence is TGTGCCAGCAGCTCGGGACTACGGATTGACGAGCAGTACTTC.

As regards this clone: Additional DNA sequences in this sample encode the identical CDR3. The CDR3 DNA reads TGTGCCAGCAGCGTAGTGCTTAACACTGAAGCTTTCTTT. Protein product: CASSVVLNTEAFF. The chain has TRBV9 and TRBJ1-1; D not certain. The CDR3 loop spans 13 amino acids. Trimming removed 0 bases at V and 2 bases at J, with 5 bases between. Germline V gene sequence: CDR1 SGDLS, CDR2 YYNGEE. Full variable domain (missing parts from reference TRBV9 and TRBJ1-1): DSGVTQTPKHLITATGQRVTLRCSPRSGDLSVYWYQQSLDQGLQFLIQYYNGEERAKGNILERFSAQQFPDLHSELNLSSLELGDSALYFCASSVVLNTEAFFGQGTRLTVV.